Presented here are 23 T cell receptor beta chains from one specimen sequenced in a study of T cells after yellow fever vaccination. MiXCR, applied by TCRdb to the 5' RACE reads, yields one record per CDR3 protein. The top ten hold about 14% of the sample, which has approximately 550,000 distinct CDR3 sequences, about 13% seen once. Specimen: PBMCs, collected on the day of the yellow fever booster vaccination. Every receptor here comes from a man aged 25-40 years who received the YFV17D yellow fever vaccine.

In its sample, this clonotype was seen many times. The rearrangement uses TRBV7-8 and TRBJ2-3, with unresolved D. The CDR3 covers 13 residues. The V end was cut by 4 bases, the J end by 2 bases, with 7 bases between. The germline V gene has CDR1 SGHVS and CDR2 FQNEAQ. In DNA form, the CDR3 reads TGTGCCAGCAGCTCTAGGTACACAGATACGCAGTATTTT. Residues: CASSSRYTDTQYF.

The chain has TRBV6-1 and TRBJ1-1; D might be TRBD1 (5 bases). Germline assignment: CDR1 MNHNS and CDR2 SASEGT. Trimming removed 6 bases from V and 10 bases from J, with 18 bases in between. The length of the CDR3 is 13 residues. CDR3 residues: CASRGRVDGGAFF. DNA for the CDR3: TGTGCCAGCAGAGGCCGGGTGGACGGGGGAGCTTTCTTT.

This clonotype was seen a few times. The chain links TRBV7-2 to TRBJ2-7; 10 nucleotides align to TRBD2. Germline CDR1 reads SGHTA; CDR2 reads FQGNSA. The CDR3 runs to 16 residues. V gave up 1 base and J gave up 0 bases; unmatched junction bases: 3. The CDR3: CASSLVGTSASYEQYF. For the CDR3, the DNA is TGTGCCAGCAGCTTAGTCGGGACTAGCGCCTCCTACGAGCAGTACTTC. Based on the CDR3 plus reference TRBV7-2 and TRBJ2-7, the full variable domain is GAGVSQSPSNKVTEKGKDVELRCDPISGHTALYWYRQSLGQGLEFLIYFQGNSAPDKSGLPSDRFSAERTGGSVSTLTIQRTQQEDSAVYLCASSLVGTSASYEQYFGPGTRLTVT.

The chain is built from TRBV29-1 and TRBJ2-7; TRBD2 matches 7 bases. The CDR3 runs to 17 residues. Germline lookup yields CDR1 SQVTM and CDR2 ANQGSEA. Germline trimming cut 6 bases from V and 5 bases from J; bases unmatched to any gene: 22. The CDR3 DNA sequence: TGCAGCGTGATTACTAGCGCCCAGCCGTGGGGTGTTAACGAGCAGTACTTC. Amino acids: CSVITSAQPWGVNEQYF.

The V and J genes are TRBV20-1 and TRBJ2-3; no reliable D call. Per the germline V gene, CDR1 is DFQATT and CDR2 is SNEGSKA (reference sequence). The ends were cut back, 4 bases at V and 2 bases at J, with 16 bases in the middle. The CDR3 loop spans 15 amino acids. The CDR3 DNA is TGCAGTGCTAAAACTAAGCGAAGACCCACAGATACGCAGTATTTT. This codes for CSAKTKRRPTDTQYF.

This chain links TRBV6-5 with TRBJ2-7; 9 nucleotides line up with TRBD2. In germline, CDR1 is MNHEY, CDR2 SVGAGI. V lost 2 bases and J lost 2; bases outside the gene matches: 13. CDR3 length: 18 amino acids. CDR3 sequence reads: CASSYLGASGISAYEQYF. CDR3 sequence (DNA): TGTGCCAGCAGTTACCTCGGGGCTAGCGGGATTAGCGCCTACGAGCAGTACTTC.

This clonotype was seen a handful of times. The chain carries TRBV12-3 or TRBV12-4 and TRBJ2-2; 11 nucleotides line up with TRBD2. The CDR3 length is 15 residues. With V trimmed by 6 bases and J by 3 bases, 3 bases remained unmatched. The CDR3 region has the DNA TGTGCCAGCAGGGGGACTAGCGGAGACACCGGGGAGCTGTTTTTT. Its protein is CASRGTSGDTGELFF.

The rearrangement joins TRBV7-2 to TRBJ2-2; a possible D gene is TRBD1 (5 bases). This CDR3 spans 16 amino acids. The germline V and J ends were trimmed by 0 bases and 4 bases, with 12 bases remaining between them. Germline-derived CDR1 and CDR2 are SGHTA and FQGNSA. CDR3 protein: CASSLAQGRVTGELFF. Written as DNA, the CDR3 is TGTGCCAGCAGCTTAGCGCAGGGTCGGGTCACCGGGGAGCTGTTTTTT.

The chain carries TRBV4-2 and TRBJ2-7; no firm D call. Trimming took off 1 base at V and 6 bases at J, with 7 bases between the two ends. The CDR3 contains 12 residues. The V gene's germline CDR1 is LGHNA and CDR2 YNFKEQ. DNA of the CDR3: TGTGCCAGCAGCCAAGTCCAGGCCGAGCAGTACTTC. Encoded protein: CASSQVQAEQYF.

V usage is TRBV20-1 and J usage is TRBJ2-7; the match to TRBD2 covers 10 bases. The length of the CDR3 is 18 residues. Germline V gene lookup returns CDR1 DFQATT and CDR2 SNEGSKA (reference sequence). V dropped 3 bases and J dropped 0; count of bases not matched to a gene: 14. The CDR3 here is CSASISGLAAKSSYEQYF. For the CDR3, the DNA is TGCAGTGCTAGCATTTCCGGACTAGCGGCTAAGAGCTCCTACGAGCAGTACTTC.

The table lists this clonotype with a few counts. This chain links TRBV30 with TRBJ2-7, with 12 bases aligning to TRBD1. In germline, CDR1 is GTSNPN, CDR2 SVGIG (reference sequence). V dropped 3 bases and J dropped 4; count of bases not matched to a gene: 7. The CDR3 sequence is 15 residues long. The CDR3 coding sequence is TGTGCCTGGAGGAACCGGGACAGGGGGCTGTACGAGCAGTACTTC. Protein product: CAWRNRDRGLYEQYF.

This clonotype was detected a few times. This rearrangement joins TRBV7-9 to TRBJ2-1; D is perhaps TRBD2 (5 bases). Germline V gene sequence: CDR1 SEHNR, CDR2 FQNEAQ (reference sequence). This CDR3 comprises 15 residues. Trimming removed 10 bases from V and 0 bases from J, with 16 bases in between. The CDR3 nucleotides are TGTGCCACCCTCCTTAGCGCGAGCTCCTACAATGAGCAGTTCTTC. This sequence encodes CATLLSASSYNEQFF.

The rearrangement joins TRBV20-1 to TRBJ2-2; D unclear. The germline CDR1 and CDR2 sequences are DFQATT and SNEGSKA (reference sequence). This CDR3 is built from 14 residues. V was shortened by 0 bases and J by 6 bases, with 11 bases between the two germline ends. The CDR3 spells CSARDPMVAGELFF. In DNA form, the CDR3 reads TGCAGTGCTAGAGACCCTATGGTAGCCGGGGAGCTGTTTTTT.

This clonotype has only a few counts. The V and J genes are TRBV7-9 and TRBJ2-3, with D perhaps matching TRBD2 (6 bases). The CDR3 loop spans 15 amino acids. V was clipped by 5 bases and J by 2 bases, with 14 bases between them. Germline V gene data show CDR1 as SEHNR and CDR2 as FQNEAQ (reference sequence). CDR3 sequence (DNA): TGTGCCAGCAGCGCTAGCGTCGTCCACACAGATACGCAGTATTTT. Its translation is CASSASVVHTDTQYF.

This clonotype occurred a few times. The chain joins TRBV20-1 to TRBJ2-4; the D gene is possibly TRBD1 (5 bases). This CDR3 is 13 amino acids long. Per germline, CDR1 DFQATT and CDR2 SNEGSKA (reference sequence). Trimming took off 1 base at V and 5 bases at J, with 9 bases between the two ends. The CDR3 DNA reads TGCAGTGCTAGAGCAGGGTCCCAAAACATTCAGTACTTC. This encodes CSARAGSQNIQYF.

The genes are TRBV28 and TRBJ1-3; no definite D call. The CDR3 is made up of 15 amino acids. Looked up from germline, CDR1 is MDHEN and CDR2 is SYDVKM. Trimming pared 4 bases from V and 3 bases from J, leaving 13 bases between. The CDR3 is CASSSPGESGNTIYF. CDR3 coding DNA: TGTGCCAGCAGTTCCCCCGGGGAGAGTGGAAACACCATATATTTT.

A word on this clonotype: This sequence may be a read error, since a much larger clone differs from it by one base. V usage is TRBV7-3 and J usage is TRBJ2-1; 7 nucleotides align to TRBD2. The CDR3 extends over 17 amino acids. J was trimmed by 6 bases and V by 1 base; bases with no gene match: 12. The V gene's germline CDR1 is SGHTA and CDR2 FQGTGA. The chain's CDR3 is CASSLKVLGRVSNEQFF. In DNA form, the CDR3 reads TGTGCCAGCAGCTTAAAAGTTCTAGGGAGGGTGAGCAATGAGCAGTTCTTC.

This clonotype has a count of ten or more. The chain carries TRBV28 and TRBJ1-2; D is perhaps TRBD1 (6 bases). V lost 4 bases to trimming and J lost 4 bases, with 10 bases between them. Germline CDR1 MDHEN, CDR2 SYDVKM. This CDR3 has 13 residues. The CDR3 reads CASSSGQTYGYTF. The CDR3 DNA reads as TGTGCCAGCAGTTCCGGACAGACCTATGGCTACACCTTC.

The chain recombines TRBV7-2 with TRBJ2-5, with D perhaps matching TRBD1 (5 bases). Germline-derived CDR1 and CDR2 are SGHTA and FQGNSA. This CDR3 contains 16 residues. The V end was cut by 2 bases, the J end by 4 bases, with 17 bases between. CDR3 amino acids: CASSLMGQAARETQYF. In DNA form, the CDR3 reads TGTGCCAGCAGCTTAATGGGGCAGGCTGCGAGAGAGACCCAGTACTTC.

This clonotype was seen a few times. The J gene is TRBJ2-2, the V gene TRBV5-5; D may be TRBD2 (6 bases). This CDR3 is 15 amino acids long. CDR1 SGHKS and CDR2 YYEKEE come from the germline V gene (reference sequence). V lost 5 bases and J 6 bases, leaving 17 bases between the germline ends. The CDR3 here is CASSRAGPDAGELFF. CDR3 coding DNA: TGTGCCAGCAGTCGCGCGGGACCAGACGCCGGGGAGCTGTTTTTT.

V gene TRBV6-2 or TRBV6-3 combines with J gene TRBJ2-1, with 14 nucleotides matching TRBD2. CDR1 and CDR2 from the germline V gene are MNHEY and SVGEGT. V dropped 5 bases and J dropped 10; count of bases not matched to a gene: 10. CDR3 length: 16 amino acids. The CDR3 DNA reads as TGTGCCAGCAGTATCTCGACTAGCGGGAGGGCCGCCGAGCAGTTCTTC. Amino acid sequence: CASSISTSGRAAEQFF.

V and J are TRBV9 and TRBJ2-1; D uncertain. The CDR3 consists of 12 residues. CDR1 and CDR2 (germline): SGDLS, YYNGEE. V lost 0 bases and J lost 8, with 6 bases in between. Here the CDR3 reads CASSVGRDEQFF. In DNA, the CDR3 is TGTGCCAGCAGCGTAGGTAGGGATGAGCAGTTCTTC. The complete variable domain, with remaining parts taken from reference TRBV9 and TRBJ2-1, reads DSGVTQTPKHLITATGQRVTLRCSPRSGDLSVYWYQQSLDQGLQFLIQYYNGEERAKGNILERFSAQQFPDLHSELNLSSLELGDSALYFCASSVGRDEQFFGPGTRLTVL.

Here the CDR3 DNA reads TGTGCCTGGAGTGTAAGAGCGGGAGGTACAGATACGCAGTATTTT. Protein sequence: CAWSVRAGGTDTQYF. The chain combines TRBV30 with TRBJ2-3; 9 bases are shared with TRBD2. Losses at the gene ends were 0 bases for V and 3 bases for J; bases not matched to a gene: 4. This CDR3 is 15 amino acids long. From germline, CDR1 is GTSNPN and CDR2 SVGIG (reference sequence).